A single sample is the source of the 8 T cell receptor beta chains below, sequenced in a study of T cell repertoires in cytomegalovirus infection. TCRdb ran MiXCR on the reads and lists one entry per CDR3 protein. Of roughly 300,000 distinct CDR3 sequences listed, around a tenth were seen once; the top ten hold about 3.9%. Sequenced material: PBMCs. Receptor source: a human donor in good health (CMV status not recorded). Some clones in this sample may be carry-over from other donors' samples.

The chain employs TRBV7-3 and TRBJ2-7, with a weak D call TRBD2 (5 bases). CDR1 is SGHTA, CDR2 FQGTGA, per germline. V was pared by 5 bases and J by 3 bases, with 11 bases between. The CDR3 is 13 residues long. The CDR3 loop is CASSGGPDYEQYF. The CDR3 DNA follows: TGTGCCAGCAGCGGCGGGCCGGACTACGAGCAGTACTTC.

This clonotype was counted many times. This chain joins TRBV7-2 and TRBJ2-6; D is perhaps TRBD2 (5 bases). The CDR3 length is 16 residues. Germline loops: CDR1 SGHTA, CDR2 FQGNSA. Trimming removed 1 base at V and 4 bases at J, with 11 bases between. This CDR3 reads CASSLGSRGGANVLTF. CDR3 DNA sequence: TGTGCCAGCAGCTTAGGATCACGGGGAGGGGCCAACGTCCTGACTTTC. Drawing the rest from reference TRBV7-2 and TRBJ2-6, the complete variable domain is GAGVSQSPSNKVTEKGKDVELRCDPISGHTALYWYRQSLGQGLEFLIYFQGNSAPDKSGLPSDRFSAERTGGSVSTLTIQRTQQEDSAVYLCASSLGSRGGANVLTFGAGSRLTVL.

The V call is TRBV20-1, the J call TRBJ2-2; D not certain. The CDR3 runs to 13 residues. V was clipped by 0 bases and J by 5 bases, with 7 bases between them. Germline CDR1 reads DFQATT; CDR2 reads SNEGSKA (reference sequence). CDR3 DNA: TGCAGTGCTAGAGATCGACAAACCGGGGAGCTGTTTTTT. It encodes CSARDRQTGELFF.

This clonotype has a handful of counts. The V call is TRBV6-2 or TRBV6-3, the J call TRBJ1-5; D remains unclear. The V gene's germline CDR1 is MNHEY and CDR2 SVGEGT. The V end lost 6 bases, the J end lost 8 bases, and 20 bases lay between the germline ends. There are 15 residues in the CDR3. For the CDR3, the DNA is TGTGCCAGCAGCAATCCGCGAGGGCCCGGGGAGCCCCAGCATTTT. Its translation is CASSNPRGPGEPQHF.

This clonotype came up a few times. The rearrangement links TRBV6-2 or TRBV6-3 to TRBJ2-1; no clear D. The length of the CDR3 is 13 residues. Germline values: CDR1 MNHEY, CDR2 SVGEGT. The V and J ends lost 0 bases and 10 bases respectively, with 10 bases between them. The CDR3 nucleotides read TGTGCCAGCAGTTACTCCCCCAGCAGGGAGCAGTTCTTC. This sequence encodes CASSYSPSREQFF.

V is TRBV7-3 and J is TRBJ2-3, with 12 bases matching TRBD2. CDR1 and CDR2 from the germline V gene are SGHTA and FQGTGA. The CDR3 spans 18 residues. The V gene end was trimmed by 2 bases and the J gene end by 0 bases; junction bases not matched to a gene: 6. The CDR3 DNA reads as TGTGCCAGCAGCTTACGACTAGCGGGAGCAGCAAGCACAGATACGCAGTATTTT. Translating gives CASSLRLAGAASTDTQYF.

This clonotype was counted at least ten times. The chain has TRBV7-9 and TRBJ2-5; no clear D gene. Germline CDR1 reads SEHNR; CDR2 reads FQNEAQ (reference sequence). The V end was cut by 5 bases, the J end by 0 bases, with 16 bases between. This CDR3 region has 16 residues. The CDR3 sequence: CASSLWANEHQETQYF. In nucleotides, the CDR3 is TGTGCCAGCAGCCTGTGGGCCAATGAGCACCAAGAGACCCAGTACTTC.

J is TRBJ1-4 and V is TRBV6-6; TRBD1 agrees at 10 bases. The CDR3 extends over 15 amino acids. The V and J ends lost 4 bases and 10 bases, in that order; junction bases with no gene match: 9. Germline CDR1 is MNHNY and CDR2 is SVGAGI (reference sequence). The CDR3 nucleotides read TGTGCCAGCAGTTCGAGCGGGACAGGGGTTCGAAAACTGTTTTTT. Translated, it gives CASSSSGTGVRKLFF.